Listed below are T cell receptor beta chains from one sample, sequenced in a study of Graves' ophthalmopathy and Graves' hyperthyroidism. From the multiplex PCR reads, TCRdb called clonotypes with MiXCR, one entry per CDR3 protein. The data show tens of thousands of distinct CDR3 sequences, less than 55% seen once. The sample taken for sequencing was peripheral blood. The receptor source for this set is an adult woman with Graves' ophthalmopathy. Both conserved end residues are part of each CDR3. The order of the fields is CDR3 protein, J gene, clone size, V gene. The listing skips clone size in some rows; elsewhere it reads once, few, many or a size class.

CDR3aa: CASSPLAGGSYNEQFF; j_gene: TRBJ2-1; abundance: .; v_gene: TRBV28
CDR3aa: CASSQLSGRVYNEQFF; j_gene: TRBJ2-1; abundance: .; v_gene: TRBV4-1
CDR3aa: CASSEARGRTQYF; j_gene: TRBJ2-5; abundance: once; v_gene: TRBV6-1
CDR3aa: CASSRGLAGGTGELFF; j_gene: TRBJ2-2; abundance: .; v_gene: TRBV7-9
CDR3aa: CSANDLTGRNEQFF; j_gene: TRBJ2-1; abundance: .; v_gene: TRBV20-1
CDR3aa: CASSTSIGGYEQYF; j_gene: TRBJ2-7; abundance: many; v_gene: TRBV19
CDR3aa: CSVQGLAGNEQFF; j_gene: TRBJ2-1; abundance: many; v_gene: TRBV20-1
CDR3aa: CASSPPAGDETQYF; j_gene: TRBJ2-5; abundance: few; v_gene: TRBV12-3/TRBV12-4
CDR3aa: CASSTMTQYF; j_gene: TRBJ2-5; abundance: .; v_gene: TRBV5-1
CDR3aa: CATSRALGTSGRRITQYF; j_gene: TRBJ2-3; abundance: .; v_gene: TRBV15
CDR3aa: CASSLKGAGGEQFF; j_gene: TRBJ2-1; abundance: .; v_gene: TRBV7-8
CDR3aa: CASSIGSDGANVLTF; j_gene: TRBJ2-6; abundance: .; v_gene: TRBV4-3
CDR3aa: CSASNPGQRVNEQFF; j_gene: TRBJ2-1; abundance: many; v_gene: TRBV20-1
CDR3aa: CASSTLGGSSYNEQFF; j_gene: TRBJ2-1; abundance: many; v_gene: TRBV7-3
CDR3aa: CASSVVGTGGNGANVLTF; j_gene: TRBJ2-6; abundance: many; v_gene: TRBV9
CDR3aa: CASSLGLAGQASYEQYF; j_gene: TRBJ2-7; abundance: many; v_gene: TRBV27
CDR3aa: CASSFTGLANTGELFF; j_gene: TRBJ2-2; abundance: .; v_gene: TRBV7-3